The 10 T cell receptor beta chains presented below share a single source sample, sequenced in a study of T-cell reconstitution after alpha-beta-depleted transplantation in children. Unique molecular identifiers were used to barcode this TCRbeta library. TCRdb redid the calling of the PCR reads with MiXCR, one entry per CDR3 protein. The sample lists 500,000 to 750,000 distinct CDR3 sequences; 10% to 15% were seen once. This specimen consisted of PBMCs, mostly from graft donor cells, obtained 360 days after TCRalphabeta/CD19-depleted stem cell transplant. The receptors shown here come from a male patient younger than 18 who had a stem cell transplant for acute myeloid leukemia, so the T cells may come from the graft donor.

In this sample, this clonotype turned up a few times. CDR3 region: CASSSRTARLQYF. The DNA for the CDR3 is TGTGCCAGCAGTTCCAGGACAGCCCGACTTCAGTACTTC. The chain couples TRBV7-9 to TRBJ2-4, with D perhaps TRBD1 (6 bases). The CDR3 loop spans 13 amino acids. From germline, CDR1 is SEHNR and CDR2 FQNEAQ (reference sequence). V gave up 6 bases and J gave up 11 bases, with 17 bases separating them.

This clonotype was recorded many times. The chain joins TRBV28 to TRBJ2-7, with D maybe TRBD2 (6 bases). Germline V gene lookup returns CDR1 MDHEN and CDR2 SYDVKM. The CDR3 has 14 residues. Deletions cut 5 bases from V and 3 bases from J, with 14 bases between. CDR3 sequence reads: CASSNPGSSYEQYF. The CDR3 nucleotides are TGTGCCAGCAGTAACCCCGGGAGTAGCTACGAGCAGTACTTC.

There are a few counts of this clonotype. J is TRBJ2-7 and V is TRBV27, with unresolved D. CDR3 length: 17 amino acids. CDR1 MNHEY and CDR2 SMNVEV come from the germline V gene (reference sequence). Trimming removed 6 bases from V and 3 bases from J, with 24 bases in between. CDR3 DNA: TGTGCCAGCAGGCGTAGAGTACGCGGTTACAGAAGCTACGAGCAGTACTTC. Protein: CASRRRVRGYRSYEQYF.

The V gene is TRBV10-3, the J gene TRBJ2-1; 13 nucleotides match TRBD2. Germline CDR1 reads ENHRY; CDR2 reads SYGVKD. This CDR3 contains 16 residues. J was trimmed by 6 bases and V by 4 bases; bases with no gene match: 6. CDR3 DNA: TGTGCCATCAGTGGGACTAGCGGGAGTCGGGGCAATGAGCAGTTCTTC. Its protein is CAISGTSGSRGNEQFF.

The chain recombines TRBV27 with TRBJ1-5, with D perhaps matching TRBD1 (6 bases). Trimming removed 2 bases from V and 0 bases from J, with 11 bases in between. The CDR3 length is 16 residues. Germline values: CDR1 MNHEY, CDR2 SMNVEV (reference sequence). The CDR3 DNA sequence: TGTGCCAGCAGTTTAACAGGGTGGAGTAGCAATCAGCCCCAGCATTTT. Translating it yields CASSLTGWSSNQPQHF.

The rearrangement joins TRBV11-2 to TRBJ2-7; 9 bases are a match to TRBD2. With 3 bases clipped from V and 2 bases from J, the junction kept 14 bases outside the gene matches. The V gene's germline CDR1 is SGHAT and CDR2 FQNNGV. The length of the CDR3 is 18 residues. The CDR3 nucleotides read TGTGCCAGCAGCTTGGGAACTAGCGGGCGCTATAGAGCCTACGAGCAGTACTTC. Amino acid sequence: CASSLGTSGRYRAYEQYF.

Many counts were recorded for this clonotype. The chain uses TRBV15 and TRBJ2-1, with 9 bases aligning to TRBD1. V lost 2 bases, J lost 3 bases, and 5 bases stayed unmatched. This CDR3 region has 16 residues. Germline lookup yields CDR1 LNHNV and CDR2 YYDKDF (reference sequence). CDR3 protein: CATSRPQGAFYNEQFF. Here the CDR3 DNA reads TGTGCCACCAGCAGACCACAGGGGGCGTTCTACAATGAGCAGTTCTTC.

This clonotype was seen a few times. The chain's CDR3 is CASSLGGLAPGNEQFF. As DNA, the CDR3 is TGCGCCAGCAGCTTGGGGGGACTAGCGCCGGGCAATGAGCAGTTCTTC. This sequence joins TRBV5-1 and TRBJ2-1, with TRBD2 matching 10 bases. After removal of 0 bases from V and 6 bases from J, the junction contained 6 bases not matched to a gene. This CDR3 region has 16 residues. Looked up from germline, CDR1 is SGHRS and CDR2 is YFSETQ.

Only a few counts were recorded for this clonotype. The chain links TRBV20-1 to TRBJ2-1; 7 bases align to TRBD2. This CDR3 comprises 10 residues. V trimming: 5 bases; J trimming: 10 bases; junction bases outside the gene matches: 2. Germline lookup yields CDR1 DFQATT and CDR2 SNEGSKA (reference sequence). In DNA form, the CDR3 reads TGCAGTGCTGTACTAGCGGAGCAGTTCTTC. Its protein is CSAVLAEQFF.

This clonotype was picked up a small number of times. The chain has TRBV12-5 and TRBJ2-5, with 7 bases lining up with TRBD2. The CDR3 contains 17 residues. Germline V gene data show CDR1 as LGHNT and CDR2 as FRNRAP. Trimming at V came to 3 bases and at J to 5 bases, leaving 15 bases not matched to a gene. The CDR3: CASGLSVAGEYRETQYF. CDR3 sequence (DNA): TGTGCTAGTGGTTTATCAGTTGCGGGAGAGTATCGTGAGACCCAGTACTTC. The full variable domain, in which reference TRBV12-5 and TRBJ2-5 provide the parts outside the CDR3, is DARVTQTPRHKVTEMGQEVTMRCQPILGHNTVFWYRQTMMQGLELLAYFRNRAPLDDSGMPKDRFSAEMPDATLATLKIQPSEPRDSAVYFCASGLSVAGEYRETQYFGPGTRLLVL.